This TCR beta chain was documented in a study of monozygotic twins with inflammatory bowel disease. Study-wide points: Healthy co-twins showed greater TCRbeta diversity (inverse Simpson) than IBD patients. Lower sharing of clonotypes with other individuals was seen in IBD patients than in healthy twins. This was most marked in patients showing signs of disease activity.

It was 3,500 to 4,000 ng of total RNA that each TCR library used. Per individual sample, eight separate reactions were used to make cDNA. TCRdb reprocessed the 5' RACE reads and reports one entry per CDR3 protein, with no DNA. Its clone listing holds around 450,000 distinct CDR3 sequences. Per the germline V gene, CDR1 is SQVTM and CDR2 is ANQGSEA. The length of the CDR3 is 14 residues. Notes on this clonotype: Its antigen remains unknown.

The TCR sequence derives from a human donor with ulcerative colitis or Crohn's disease, or a healthy co-twin of an affected twin (not recorded which). The specimen was blood. The V gene is TRBV29-1, the J gene TRBJ1-2. CDR3 sequence reads: CSVEDRGLGYGYTF.